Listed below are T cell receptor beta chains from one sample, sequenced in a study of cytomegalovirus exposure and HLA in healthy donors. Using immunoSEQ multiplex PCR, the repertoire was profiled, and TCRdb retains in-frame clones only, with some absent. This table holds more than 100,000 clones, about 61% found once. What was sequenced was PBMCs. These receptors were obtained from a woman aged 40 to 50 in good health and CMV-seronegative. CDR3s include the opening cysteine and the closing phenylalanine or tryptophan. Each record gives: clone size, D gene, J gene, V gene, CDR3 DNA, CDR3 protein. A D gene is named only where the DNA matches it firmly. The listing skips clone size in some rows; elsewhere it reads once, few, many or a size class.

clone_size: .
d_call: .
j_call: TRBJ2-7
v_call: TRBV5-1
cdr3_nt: TGCGCCAGCAGCTTCGGAGGGTATGCGACCTACGAGCAGTACTTC
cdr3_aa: CASSFGGYATYEQYF

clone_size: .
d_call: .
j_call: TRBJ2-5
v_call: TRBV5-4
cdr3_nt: TGTGCCAGCAGTTCCGCCGGCAGGCAAGAGACCCAGTACTTC
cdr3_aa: CASSSAGRQETQYF

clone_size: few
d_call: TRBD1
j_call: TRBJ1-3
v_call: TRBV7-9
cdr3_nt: TGTGCCAGCAGCTTACCGGGACAGGGTTCTGGAAACACCATATATTTT
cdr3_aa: CASSLPGQGSGNTIYF

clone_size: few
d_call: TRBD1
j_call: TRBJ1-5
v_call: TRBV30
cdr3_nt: TGTGCCTGGACCCCGACAGGGACGAATCAGCCCCAGCATTTT
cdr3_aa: CAWTPTGTNQPQHF

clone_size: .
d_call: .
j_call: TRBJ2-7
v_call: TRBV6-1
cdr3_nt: TGTGCCAGCAGACAGGGAGAACCCTACGAGCAGTACTTC
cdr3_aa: CASRQGEPYEQYF

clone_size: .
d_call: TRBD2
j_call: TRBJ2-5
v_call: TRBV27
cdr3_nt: TGTGCCAGCAGTTTATGGGAGCGGGGGGAAGAGACCCAGTACTTC
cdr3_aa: CASSLWERGEETQYF

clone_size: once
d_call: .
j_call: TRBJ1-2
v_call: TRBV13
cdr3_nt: TGTGCCAGCAGCCCGGAAGGGGGAGTGGAGGGCTACACCTTC
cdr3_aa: CASSPEGGVEGYTF

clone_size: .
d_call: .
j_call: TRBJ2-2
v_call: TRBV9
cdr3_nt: TGTGCCAGCAGCTCCCGGCAGGGCCTCACCGGGGAGCTGTTTTTT
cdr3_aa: CASSSRQGLTGELFF

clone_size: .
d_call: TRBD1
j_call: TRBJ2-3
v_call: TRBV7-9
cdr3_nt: TGTGCCAGCAGCCTGGGACAGGGCTCAGATACGCAGTATTTT
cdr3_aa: CASSLGQGSDTQYF

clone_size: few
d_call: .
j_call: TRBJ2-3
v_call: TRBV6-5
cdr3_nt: TGTGCCAGCAGTCTTCTAGGAAGCACAGATACGCAGTATTTT
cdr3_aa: CASSLLGSTDTQYF

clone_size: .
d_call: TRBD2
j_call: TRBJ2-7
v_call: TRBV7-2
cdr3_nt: TGTGCCAGCAGCTTAGTATCCGGGACTAGCGGGGCCCAAGAGCAGTACTTC
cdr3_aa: CASSLVSGTSGAQEQYF

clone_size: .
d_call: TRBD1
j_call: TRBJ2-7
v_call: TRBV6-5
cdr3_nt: TGTGCCAGCAGTTCGCCTTTAACGGACAGGGCGCACGAGCAGTACTTC
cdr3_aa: CASSSPLTDRAHEQYF

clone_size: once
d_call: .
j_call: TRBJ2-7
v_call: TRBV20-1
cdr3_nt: TGCAGTGCGGACAGTACCGTAGAGCAGTACTTC
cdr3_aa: CSADSTVEQYF

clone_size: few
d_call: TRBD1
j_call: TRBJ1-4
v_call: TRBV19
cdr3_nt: TGTGCCAGTAGTATAGTGCGGACAGGGGGAAATGAAAAACTGTTTTTT
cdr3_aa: CASSIVRTGGNEKLFF

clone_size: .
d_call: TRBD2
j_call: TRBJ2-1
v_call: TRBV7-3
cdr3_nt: TGTGCCAGCAGCACCCGACTAGCGGGGACCAATGAGCAGTTCTTC
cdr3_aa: CASSTRLAGTNEQFF

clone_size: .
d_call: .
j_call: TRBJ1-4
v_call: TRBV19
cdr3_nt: TGTGCCAGTAGTATAACTGGAACTAATGAAAAACTGTTTTTT
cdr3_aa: CASSITGTNEKLFF

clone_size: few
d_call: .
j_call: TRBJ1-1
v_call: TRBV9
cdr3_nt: TGTGCCAGCAGCGTGGGCCGGGAGGCTGAAGCTTTCTTT
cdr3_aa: CASSVGREAEAFF

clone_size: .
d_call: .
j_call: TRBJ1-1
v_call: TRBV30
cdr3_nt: TGTGCCGGGGGAGAGGGGGAGGCTTTCTTT
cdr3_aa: CAGGEGEAFF

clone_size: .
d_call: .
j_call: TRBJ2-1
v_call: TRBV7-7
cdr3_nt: TGTGCCAGCAGCTTAGGGGGCGGGATCCCCCCCGATGAGCAGTTCTTC
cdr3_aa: CASSLGGGIPPDEQFF

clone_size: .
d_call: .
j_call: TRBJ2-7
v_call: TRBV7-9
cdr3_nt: TGTGCCAGCAGCCCCGGAGCATCCTACGAGCAGTACTTC
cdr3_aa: CASSPGASYEQYF

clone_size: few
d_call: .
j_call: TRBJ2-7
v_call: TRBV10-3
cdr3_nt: TGTGCCATCAGCTTGGGAGAGGGCGAGCAGTACTTC
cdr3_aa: CAISLGEGEQYF

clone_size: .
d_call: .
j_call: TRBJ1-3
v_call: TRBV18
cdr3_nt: TGTGCCAGCTCACCATTTAGCCTCGGGACATCTGGAAACACCATATATTTT
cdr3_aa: CASSPFSLGTSGNTIYF

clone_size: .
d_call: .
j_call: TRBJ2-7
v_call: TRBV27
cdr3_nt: TGTGCCAGCAGTTTGTCGGGGGTTAGCTCCTACGAGCAGTACTTC
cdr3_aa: CASSLSGVSSYEQYF

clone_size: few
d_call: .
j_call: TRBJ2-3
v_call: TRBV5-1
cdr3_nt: TGCGCCAGCAGTTACTCCGGGACTGACACAGATACGCAGTATTTT
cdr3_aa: CASSYSGTDTDTQYF

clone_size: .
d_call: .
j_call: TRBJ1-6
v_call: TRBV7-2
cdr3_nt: TGTGCCAGCAGCCAAGCGGGGAGGGGTAATAATTCACCCCTCCACTTT
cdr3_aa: CASSQAGRGNNSPLHF